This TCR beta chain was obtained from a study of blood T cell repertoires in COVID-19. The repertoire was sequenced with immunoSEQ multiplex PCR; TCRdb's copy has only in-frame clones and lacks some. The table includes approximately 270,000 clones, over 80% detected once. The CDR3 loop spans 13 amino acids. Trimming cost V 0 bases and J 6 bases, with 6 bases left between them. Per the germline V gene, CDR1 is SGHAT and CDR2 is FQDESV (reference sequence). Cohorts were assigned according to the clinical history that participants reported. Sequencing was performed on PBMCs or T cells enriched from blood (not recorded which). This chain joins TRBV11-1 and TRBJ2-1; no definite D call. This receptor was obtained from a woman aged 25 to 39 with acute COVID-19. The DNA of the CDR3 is TGTGCCAGCAGCTTAGCCTCTAGCAATGAGCAGTTCTTC. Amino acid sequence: CASSLASSNEQFF.